This passage covers 5 T cell receptor beta chains from one sample sequenced in a study of shared clonotypes between healthy human individuals. TCRdb keeps only in-frame clones here, not all; method: immunoSEQ multiplex PCR. Found here are fewer than 2.5 million clones, approximately 93% of them singletons; the top ten hold about 0.34%. Sequences were obtained from naive CD4+ T cells from PBMCs. As to subset: CD45RA+ positively selected. These receptors originate from a man aged 18 to 30 in good health. Some clones in this sample may be carry-over from other donors' samples.

The chain carries TRBV28 and TRBJ2-1; 11 bases agree with TRBD1. The V gene's germline CDR1 is MDHEN and CDR2 SYDVKM. The CDR3 has 16 residues. J lost 7 bases, V lost 1 base, and 6 bases had no gene match. The CDR3 sequence is CASSLSPGQGGNEQFF. The CDR3 DNA sequence: TGTGCCAGCAGTTTATCTCCGGGACAGGGGGGAAATGAGCAGTTCTTC.

The rearrangement joins TRBV2 to TRBJ1-2; D gene ambiguous. The length of the CDR3 is 15 residues. The V gene lost 5 bases and the J gene lost 5 bases, with 18 bases spanning the gap. Looked up from germline, CDR1 is SNHLY and CDR2 is FYNNEI. CDR3 amino acids: CASSPMGQLNYGYTF. CDR3 nucleotides: TGTGCCAGCAGTCCTATGGGCCAGTTGAATTATGGCTACACCTTC.

The chain employs TRBV2 and TRBJ2-7, with D unresolved. V was cut by 1 base and J by 7 bases, with 17 bases left in between. There are 15 residues in the CDR3. From germline, CDR1 is SNHLY and CDR2 FYNNEI. Written as DNA, the CDR3 is TGTGCCAGCAGTGAAGGCGTCGGACGCTCCGGGGAGCAGTACTTC. Translated: CASSEGVGRSGEQYF.

The chain employs TRBV9 and TRBJ2-1, with TRBD1 as a possible D gene (6 bases). CDR1 and CDR2 (germline): SGDLS, YYNGEE. Trimming took 3 bases from V and 0 from J, leaving 10 bases between them. CDR3 length equals 15 residues. CDR3 sequence: CASSAETGSYNEQFF. The CDR3 DNA reads as TGTGCCAGCAGCGCAGAGACAGGCTCCTACAATGAGCAGTTCTTC.

This chain links TRBV10-1 with TRBJ2-4, with TRBD1 matching over 7 bases. The J segment lost 0 bases and the V segment lost 8 bases, leaving 10 bases of the junction unmatched. Germline values: CDR1 WNHNN, CDR2 SYGVQD (reference sequence). There are 16 residues in the CDR3. Here the CDR3 DNA reads TGCGCCAGCTGCTCGGGACAGAACTTAGCCAAAAACATTCAGTACTTC. Protein sequence: CASCSGQNLAKNIQYF.